This is a list of T cell receptor beta chains from one sample in a study of T-cell reconstitution after alpha-beta-depleted transplantation in children. A single record per CDR3 protein comes from TCRdb applying MiXCR to the PCR reads. The sample lists some 460,000 distinct CDR3 sequences, 15% to 20% seen once, with just under 30% in the top ten. The sample was PBMCs, mostly from graft donor cells, taken 360 days after TCRalphabeta/CD19-depleted stem cell transplant. The receptors stem from a boy under three years old who had a stem cell transplant for Wiskott-Aldrich syndrome, so the T cells may come from the graft donor. Both conserved end residues are part of each CDR3. The D gene is left open where the match is weak. Clone size is stated in some rows and not others, as once, few, many or a class when expanded.

size	V	D	J	CDR3	DNA
many	TRBV12-3/TRBV12-4	NA	TRBJ1-2	CASSADGLYGYTF	TGTGCCAGCAGTGCAGACGGTCTCTATGGCTACACCTTC
once	TRBV7-2	TRBD2	TRBJ2-4	CASSLVSGSGAKNIQYF	TGTGCCAGCAGCTTAGTGAGCGGGAGCGGTGCCAAAAACATTCAGTACTTC
few	TRBV5-1	TRBD1	TRBJ2-6	CASGGSSGANVLTF	TGCGCCTCAGGGGGCAGCTCTGGGGCCAACGTCCTGACTTTC
many	TRBV6-6	NA	TRBJ2-1	CASSYQNYNEQFF	TGTGCCAGCAGTTACCAGAACTACAATGAGCAGTTCTTC
few	TRBV5-1	NA	TRBJ2-3	CASSLYASTDTQYF	TGCGCCAGCAGCTTGTACGCTAGCACAGATACGCAGTATTTT
many	TRBV5-1	NA	TRBJ1-1	CASSLEPRGIPEAFF	TGCGCCAGCAGCTTGGAGCCGCGGGGTATCCCTGAAGCTTTCTTT
few	TRBV12-3/TRBV12-4	NA	TRBJ1-2	CASSASNAYGYTF	TGTGCCAGCAGTGCGTCCAATGCTTATGGCTACACCTTC
few	TRBV20-1	NA	TRBJ2-1	CSAESGYSEQFF	TGCAGTGCTGAGAGCGGGTACAGTGAGCAGTTCTTC
few	TRBV18	NA	TRBJ2-2	CASSPLLSGELFF	TGTGCCAGCTCACCACTATTGAGCGGGGAGCTGTTTTTT
NA	TRBV12-3/TRBV12-4	NA	TRBJ1-2	CASSQDSPYGYTF	TGTGCCAGCAGCCAGGACAGCCCCTATGGCTACACCTTC
many	TRBV7-6	TRBD2	TRBJ2-7	CASSLGTSGGVSFYEQYF	TGTGCCAGCAGCTTAGGGACTAGCGGGGGGGTGTCCTTCTACGAGCAGTACTTC
few	TRBV20-1	NA	TRBJ2-1	CSAVPMSTYNEQFF	TGCAGTGCTGTTCCCATGAGTACCTACAATGAGCAGTTCTTC
few	TRBV5-1	NA	TRBJ2-1	CASSLTGPYNEQFF	TGCGCCAGCAGCTTGACGGGGCCTTACAATGAGCAGTTCTTC
NA	TRBV24-1	NA	TRBJ1-2	CATSGWTINYGYTF	TGTGCCACCAGTGGATGGACAATTAACTATGGCTACACCTTC
many	TRBV29-1	NA	TRBJ2-5	CSVEFLVQQTQYF	TGCAGCGTTGAATTTCTCGTACAACAGACCCAGTACTTC
few	TRBV24-1	NA	TRBJ2-7	CATSVTGNLYEQYF	TGTGCCACCAGTGTTACAGGGAATTTGTACGAGCAGTACTTC
few	TRBV6-1	NA	TRBJ2-4	CASRERVAKNIQYF	TGTGCCAGCAGGGAAAGGGTGGCCAAAAACATTCAGTACTTC
many	TRBV12-3/TRBV12-4	TRBD2	TRBJ2-1	CASSLTGLALNEQFF	TGTGCCAGCAGTTTAACGGGACTAGCTCTGAATGAGCAGTTCTTC
few	TRBV5-1	NA	TRBJ2-1	CASAGGGDIIEQFF	TGCGCCAGCGCCGGCGGTGGGGATATAATAGAGCAGTTCTTC
NA	TRBV6-5	TRBD2	TRBJ2-3	CASSYSSSGRAGGSDTQYF	TGTGCCAGCAGTTACTCGAGTAGCGGGAGGGCCGGGGGCTCAGATACGCAGTATTTT
many	TRBV6-5	TRBD1	TRBJ2-1	CASRTIRDRGYNEQFF	TGTGCCAGCAGAACGATCCGGGACAGGGGGTACAATGAGCAGTTCTTC
few	TRBV25-1	NA	TRBJ2-2	CASRAPRRNTGELFF	TGTGCCAGCAGAGCTCCAAGAAGGAACACCGGGGAGCTGTTTTTT
NA	TRBV28	NA	TRBJ2-7	CASSLCTAQMATEQYF	TGTGCCAGCAGTTTATGCACAGCGCAGATGGCGACCGAGCAGTACTTC
NA	TRBV30	NA	TRBJ2-4	CAWRALPKNIQYF	TGTGCCTGGAGGGCCCTCCCCAAAAACATTCAGTACTTC
NA	TRBV12-3/TRBV12-4	NA	TRBJ2-7	CASSRTKNYEQYF	TGTGCCAGCAGTCGGACCAAGAATTACGAGCAGTACTTC
NA	TRBV29-1	TRBD2	TRBJ2-5	CSVGGLAKETQYF	TGCAGCGTTGGGGGACTAGCAAAAGAGACCCAGTACTTC
many	TRBV20-1	NA	TRBJ2-1	CSASGGLVYNEQFF	TGCAGTGCTTCAGGAGGCTTGGTATACAATGAGCAGTTCTTC
NA	TRBV5-1	TRBD2	TRBJ2-1	CASSLGTSGDQFF	TGCGCCAGCAGCTTGGGGACTAGCGGGGACCAGTTCTTC
NA	TRBV5-1	NA	TRBJ2-5	CASSLALLQETQYF	TGCGCCAGCAGCTTGGCACTCCTACAAGAGACCCAGTACTTC
NA	TRBV18	TRBD1	TRBJ1-1	CASSVKGAWTEAFF	TGTGCCAGCTCGGTGAAGGGGGCATGGACTGAAGCTTTCTTT
many	TRBV20-1	TRBD2	TRBJ2-5	CSASPGTIQETQYF	TGCAGTGCTAGCCCAGGGACTATCCAAGAGACCCAGTACTTC
NA	TRBV12-3/TRBV12-4	NA	TRBJ1-1	CASNRQSNTEAFF	TGTGCCAGCAACCGACAGTCGAACACTGAAGCTTTCTTT
NA	TRBV7-2	NA	TRBJ2-7	CASSSGTGPSYEQYF	TGTGCCAGCAGTTCGGGAACAGGGCCCTCCTACGAGCAGTACTTC
few	TRBV27	NA	TRBJ2-6	CASSLGRSANVLTF	TGTGCCAGCAGTTTAGGAAGGTCGGCCAACGTCCTGACTTTC
NA	TRBV10-3	NA	TRBJ2-1	CAIRGLRGNEQFF	TGTGCCATCAGGGGACTCAGGGGCAATGAGCAGTTCTTC
NA	TRBV5-1	TRBD1	TRBJ2-1	CASSLRGAGTGVREQFF	TGCGCCAGCAGCTTACGGGGGGCCGGGACAGGGGTACGGGAGCAGTTCTTC
many	TRBV12-3/TRBV12-4	NA	TRBJ2-1	CASSFWGPSNEQFF	TGTGCCAGCAGTTTTTGGGGACCTAGCAATGAGCAGTTCTTC
few	TRBV5-1	TRBD1	TRBJ2-7	CASSGSGGRYEQYF	TGCGCCAGCAGCGGATCAGGGGGCAGATACGAGCAGTACTTC
NA	TRBV12-3/TRBV12-4	TRBD2	TRBJ2-1	CASSHARRGVSRSYNEQFF	TGTGCCAGCAGCCACGCGCGGCGGGGGGTCAGTCGGTCCTACAATGAGCAGTTCTTC
NA	TRBV20-1	TRBD2	TRBJ2-1	CSASGVRTSGSYEQFF	TGCAGTGCTAGTGGAGTAAGGACTAGCGGGAGCTATGAGCAGTTCTTC
NA	TRBV29-1	TRBD1	TRBJ2-7	CSVEGGQGPTEQYF	TGCAGCGTTGAAGGGGGACAGGGCCCCACCGAGCAGTACTTC